These T cell receptor beta chains were read from a single sample in a study of beta chain features in type 1 diabetes. The data were produced by immunoSEQ multiplex PCR, yet TCRdb's version contains in-frame clones alone and is incomplete. Of fewer than 900,000 clones listed, 17% are singletons. Sequenced sample: naive CD4+ T cells from blood. The receptors shown here come from a young woman in good health. Both conserved end residues are part of each CDR3. Each record gives: CDR3 DNA, CDR3 protein, clone size, J gene, D gene, V gene. D genes are given only for firm matches. Part of the rows lack a size; the others show once, few, many or a class for expanded clones.

TGTGCCAGTAGTTCTGGTTATGAGCAGTTCTTC | CASSSGYEQFF | - | TRBJ2-1 | - | TRBV19
TGCGCCAGCAGCTCCAAACTAGCGGGAGATGAGACCCAGTACTTC | CASSSKLAGDETQYF | few | TRBJ2-5 | TRBD2 | TRBV5-1
TGTGCCAGCGGAACCGACGGGAATCAGCCCCAGCATTTT | CASGTDGNQPQHF | - | TRBJ1-5 | - | TRBV28
TGTGCCACCAGCGGCGGGGGGACAGGGTACTACGAGCAGTACTTC | CATSGGGTGYYEQYF | few | TRBJ2-7 | - | TRBV15
TGTGCCAGCAGTTTATGGCAGGGGCGGAATGGCTACACCTTC | CASSLWQGRNGYTF | few | TRBJ1-2 | - | TRBV28
TGTGCCAGCAGTTGGAACAGGAACACTGAAGCTTTCTTT | CASSWNRNTEAFF | few | TRBJ1-1 | - | TRBV6-6
TGTGCCAGCAGTTTGGGGCAGGGTAGGACCGGGGAGCTGTTTTTT | CASSLGQGRTGELFF | - | TRBJ2-2 | - | TRBV28
TGTGCCAGTAGTAGCAGGGCGGGCTACACCTTC | CASSSRAGYTF | few | TRBJ1-2 | - | TRBV19
TGTGCCAGCAGCCAGGGACTAGCGGGAGGCTTAGAGACCCAGTACTTC | CASSQGLAGGLETQYF | - | TRBJ2-5 | TRBD2 | TRBV5-4
TGTGCCAGCAGCTTAGAGTTAGCGGGAGGGAACGAGCAGTACTTC | CASSLELAGGNEQYF | few | TRBJ2-7 | TRBD2 | TRBV7-2
TGCGCCAGCAGCCCGCGGACAGGGGATGGCTACACCTTC | CASSPRTGDGYTF | few | TRBJ1-2 | TRBD1 | TRBV4-3
TGTGCCAGCAGCCAAGCCAGCGGGAGGTCCTACGAGCAGTACTTC | CASSQASGRSYEQYF | few | TRBJ2-7 | TRBD2 | TRBV14
TGTGCCAGCAGCTTAAGTCCGGGTAGCACAGATACGCAGTATTTT | CASSLSPGSTDTQYF | - | TRBJ2-3 | - | TRBV7-3
TGTGCCAGCAGCTTAGCGGAGGGCAATCAGCCCCAGCATTTT | CASSLAEGNQPQHF | once | TRBJ1-5 | - | TRBV7-2
TGTGCCAGCAGCTTTTCCGGGACCTACGAGCAGTACTTC | CASSFSGTYEQYF | - | TRBJ2-7 | - | TRBV7-9
TGCGCCAGCAGCTTCCAAGAGGGTCAAGAGCAGTACTTC | CASSFQEGQEQYF | few | TRBJ2-7 | - | TRBV5-1
TGCAGTGCTAGGAACAACTACGAGCAGTACTTC | CSARNNYEQYF | few | TRBJ2-7 | - | TRBV20-1
TGTGCCAGCAGCTCTGGATCGGGACTAGCGGGAGGCCGAAATACGCAGTATTTT | CASSSGSGLAGGRNTQYF | - | TRBJ2-3 | TRBD2 | TRBV7-9
TGTGCCAGCAGCTCGAGACAGGAATCGAAAAACACTGAAGCTTTCTTT | CASSSRQESKNTEAFF | few | TRBJ1-1 | - | TRBV7-9
TGTGCCAGCAGTTTCGGGGGTTCAGATACGCAGTATTTT | CASSFGGSDTQYF | few | TRBJ2-3 | - | TRBV28
TGTGCCAGTAGTATGGCAGGAACGTATAGCAATCAGCCCCAGCATTTT | CASSMAGTYSNQPQHF | few | TRBJ1-5 | - | TRBV19
TGCGCCAGCAGCCAAGAAGGCCTAGCGGGCTATACCTACGAGCAGTACTTC | CASSQEGLAGYTYEQYF | - | TRBJ2-7 | TRBD2 | TRBV4-1
TGTGCCAGCAGCCGAGGGGGGGTAGCGGGAGCAGGCGAGCAGTTCTTC | CASSRGGVAGAGEQFF | - | TRBJ2-1 | TRBD2 | TRBV7-2
TGTGCCACCTACGACAAATCTCGGGAAAAACTGTTTTTT | CATYDKSREKLFF | few | TRBJ1-4 | - | TRBV7-9
TGTGCCAGCAGTGTCCCACAGGCTAACACTGAAGCTTTCTTT | CASSVPQANTEAFF | - | TRBJ1-1 | - | TRBV28
TGTGCCAGCAGCGTAACCCCTCATGGGGGAGCCACAGATACGCAGTATTTT | CASSVTPHGGATDTQYF | few | TRBJ2-3 | - | TRBV9
TGTGCCATCAGTGAGTCCAGGGGCCGTACGGTGGGCTACACCTTC | CAISESRGRTVGYTF | few | TRBJ1-2 | - | TRBV10-3
TGTGCCAGTAGTCTGACTAGCGGGCTGGAAGATACGCAGTATTTT | CASSLTSGLEDTQYF | few | TRBJ2-3 | TRBD2 | TRBV19
TGTGCCAGCAGCTTGAACAGGGGACCTCGCAATGAGCAGTTCTTC | CASSLNRGPRNEQFF | - | TRBJ2-1 | TRBD1 | TRBV7-8
TGTGCCAGTACCGAGGGGCGATTGAACACTGAAGCTTTCTTT | CASTEGRLNTEAFF | few | TRBJ1-1 | - | TRBV19
TGTGCCACAGCCCGGGACGGCCACACAGATACGCAGTATTTT | CATARDGHTDTQYF | - | TRBJ2-3 | - | TRBV2
TGTGCCAGCAGCTTGGGACAGGGCATGAACACTGAAGCTTTCTTT | CASSLGQGMNTEAFF | few | TRBJ1-1 | TRBD1 | TRBV5-4
TGTGCCAGCAGCCGTCTTTCGGCCAATGAGCAGTTCTTC | CASSRLSANEQFF | few | TRBJ2-1 | - | TRBV6-5
TGTGCCATCAGTGAAGGCGGGAGGATACCTACAGATACGCAGTATTTT | CAISEGGRIPTDTQYF | - | TRBJ2-3 | TRBD2 | TRBV10-3
TGTGCCAGCAGCTTCGGGACTACGCCGTTGCAGGAGCAGTTCTTC | CASSFGTTPLQEQFF | - | TRBJ2-1 | TRBD2 | TRBV5-4
TGTGCCAGCTCGCCGTCCCGGGCTAGTCATTCGAACACCGGGGAGCTGTTTTTT | CASSPSRASHSNTGELFF | - | TRBJ2-2 | - | TRBV18
TGTGCCAGCAGCTTAGTACCCGGGACGTATGAGCAGTTCTTC | CASSLVPGTYEQFF | few | TRBJ2-1 | - | TRBV7-9
TGTGCCAGCAGCACAGACAGGGCCGGGGCCAACGTCCTGACTTTC | CASSTDRAGANVLTF | - | TRBJ2-6 | TRBD1 | TRBV6-6
TGTGCCAGTAGTATTCTCTGGAGGTCAAGCGAAAAACTGTTTTTT | CASSILWRSSEKLFF | few | TRBJ1-4 | - | TRBV19
TGCGCCAGCTACGAGGGGGAATGCGAGCAGTACTTC | CASYEGECEQYF | few | TRBJ2-7 | - | TRBV23-1
TGTGCCTGCAACTCTGGAAACACCATATATTTT | CACNSGNTIYF | few | TRBJ1-3 | - | TRBV7-9
TGCAGTGCTAGTAGGCAGGGAAAGGATTTT | CSASRQGKDF | few | TRBJ2-3 | - | TRBV20-1
TGTGCCACCCGGGGGTGGGACAATGAGCAGTTCTTC | CATRGWDNEQFF | - | TRBJ2-1 | - | TRBV19
TGTGCCAGCAGCTTAGTGGTAGGGTTGGACGAGCAGTACTTC | CASSLVVGLDEQYF | few | TRBJ2-7 | - | TRBV7-2
TGTGCCAGCAGCCGGGAGTCGGGGACTGAAGCTTTCTTT | CASSRESGTEAFF | few | TRBJ1-1 | - | TRBV7-2
TGTGCCACCAGCAGATCCAAGACAGGGGCATTGCAGCCCCAGCATTTT | CATSRSKTGALQPQHF | - | TRBJ1-5 | TRBD1 | TRBV15
TGTGCCAGTACCAGACTAGCGGGAGGGCATTATGAGCAGTTCTTC | CASTRLAGGHYEQFF | few | TRBJ2-1 | TRBD2 | TRBV19
TGTGCCAGCTCACCACCGGGTTCTGGGGATACGCAGTATTTT | CASSPPGSGDTQYF | - | TRBJ2-3 | - | TRBV18
TGTGCCACCAGCCCTTTACAGGGGGGCGGCTACGAGCAGTACTTC | CATSPLQGGGYEQYF | - | TRBJ2-7 | TRBD1 | TRBV15
TGTGCCAGCAGATCAACTAGCGGGAGGACCTACGAGCAGTACTTC | CASRSTSGRTYEQYF | - | TRBJ2-7 | TRBD2 | TRBV6-4
TGTGCCAGCAGGCGGTCTTCCGCCGTCTATGGCTACACCTTC | CASRRSSAVYGYTF | - | TRBJ1-2 | - | TRBV6-5
TGTGCTAGCAATAGGGTTCGTGGGGCCAACGTCCTGACTTTC | CASNRVRGANVLTF | - | TRBJ2-6 | - | TRBV7-2
TGCGCCAGCAGAGGGAACTACACCGGGGAGCTGTTTTTT | CASRGNYTGELFF | - | TRBJ2-2 | - | TRBV23-1
TGTGCCAGCAGCCAGCGCACCGGGGAGCTGTTTTTT | CASSQRTGELFF | - | TRBJ2-2 | - | TRBV11-2
TGTGCCAGCAGCCAAACGGCAGGAACCACAGATACGCAGTATTTT | CASSQTAGTTDTQYF | - | TRBJ2-3 | - | TRBV7-2
TGTGCCAGAAAGGCCGGCGATTCTCGGTTCGGTGAGCAGTTCTTC | CARKAGDSRFGEQFF | - | TRBJ2-1 | - | TRBV19
TGCGCCAGCAGCAAAAAGCCGGGCACGATCTCTGGAAACACCATATATTTT | CASSKKPGTISGNTIYF | few | TRBJ1-3 | - | TRBV4-1
TGTGCCATCAGCGGGACAGGGTTCAAAGCTTTCTTT | CAISGTGFKAFF | few | TRBJ1-1 | TRBD1 | TRBV10-3
TGTGCCAGCAGCACACGTCCGATGGGTGGGTACCATGAGCAGTTCTTC | CASSTRPMGGYHEQFF | - | TRBJ2-1 | - | TRBV7-6